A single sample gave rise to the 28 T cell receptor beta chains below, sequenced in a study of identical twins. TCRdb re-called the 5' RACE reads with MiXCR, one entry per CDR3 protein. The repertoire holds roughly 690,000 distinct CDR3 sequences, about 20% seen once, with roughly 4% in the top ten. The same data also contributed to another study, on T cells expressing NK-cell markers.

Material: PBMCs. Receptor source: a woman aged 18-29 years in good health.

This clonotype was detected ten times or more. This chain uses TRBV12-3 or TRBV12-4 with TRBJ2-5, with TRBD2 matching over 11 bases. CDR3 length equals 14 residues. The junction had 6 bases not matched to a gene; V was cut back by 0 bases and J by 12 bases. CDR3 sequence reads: CASSLAKGLAEKYF. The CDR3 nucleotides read TGTGCCAGCAGTTTAGCGAAGGGACTAGCGGAAAAGTACTTC.

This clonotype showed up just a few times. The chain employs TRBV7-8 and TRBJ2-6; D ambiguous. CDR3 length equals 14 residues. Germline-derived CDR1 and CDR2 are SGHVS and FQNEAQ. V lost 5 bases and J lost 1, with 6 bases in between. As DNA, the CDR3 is TGTGCCAGCAGCATAGGGTCTGGGGCCAACGTCCTGACTTTC. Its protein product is CASSIGSGANVLTF.

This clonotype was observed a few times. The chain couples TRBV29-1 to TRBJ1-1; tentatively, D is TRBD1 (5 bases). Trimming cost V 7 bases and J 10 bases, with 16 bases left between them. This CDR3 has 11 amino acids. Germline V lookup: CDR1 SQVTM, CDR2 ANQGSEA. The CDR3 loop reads CSDLPRDSAFF. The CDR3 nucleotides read TGCAGCGACCTGCCCCGGGACTCAGCTTTCTTT.

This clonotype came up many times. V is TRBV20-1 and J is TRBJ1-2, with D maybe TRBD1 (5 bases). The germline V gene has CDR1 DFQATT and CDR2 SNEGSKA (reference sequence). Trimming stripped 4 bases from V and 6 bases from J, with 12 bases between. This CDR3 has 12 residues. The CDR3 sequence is CSAIGTGDGYTF. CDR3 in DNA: TGCAGTGCTATCGGGACCGGCGATGGCTACACCTTC.

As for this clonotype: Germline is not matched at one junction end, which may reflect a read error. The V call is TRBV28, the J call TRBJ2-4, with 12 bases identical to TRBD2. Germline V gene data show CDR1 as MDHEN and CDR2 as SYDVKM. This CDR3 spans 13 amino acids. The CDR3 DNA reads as TGTGCCAGCAGACCTTCCTCTAGCGGGGGGGTGGGATTC. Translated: CASRPSSSGGVGF. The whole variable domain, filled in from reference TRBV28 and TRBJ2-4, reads DVKVTQSSRYLVKRTGEKVFLECVQDMDHENMFWYRQDPGLGLRLIYFSYDVKMKEKGDIPEGYSVSREKKERFSLILESASTNQTSMYLCASRPSSSGGVGFGAGTRLSVL.

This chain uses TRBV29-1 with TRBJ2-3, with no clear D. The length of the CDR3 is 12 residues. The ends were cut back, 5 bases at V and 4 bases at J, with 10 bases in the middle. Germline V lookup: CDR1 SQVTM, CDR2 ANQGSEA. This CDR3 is CSVRGGADTQYF. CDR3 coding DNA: TGCAGCGTTAGAGGTGGAGCAGATACGCAGTATTTT.

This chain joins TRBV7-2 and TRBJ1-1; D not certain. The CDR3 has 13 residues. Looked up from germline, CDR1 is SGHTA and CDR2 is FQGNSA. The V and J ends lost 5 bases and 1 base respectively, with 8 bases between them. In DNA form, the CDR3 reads TGTGCCAGCAGCCGTAGTCGGAACACTGAAGCTTTCTTT. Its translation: CASSRSRNTEAFF.

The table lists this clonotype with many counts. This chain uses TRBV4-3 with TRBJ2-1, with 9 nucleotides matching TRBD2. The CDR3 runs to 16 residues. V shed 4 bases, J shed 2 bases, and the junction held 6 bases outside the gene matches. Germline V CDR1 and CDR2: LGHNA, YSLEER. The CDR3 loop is CASSLEREATYNEQFF. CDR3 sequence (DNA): TGCGCCAGCAGCCTTGAGCGGGAGGCTACCTACAATGAGCAGTTCTTC.

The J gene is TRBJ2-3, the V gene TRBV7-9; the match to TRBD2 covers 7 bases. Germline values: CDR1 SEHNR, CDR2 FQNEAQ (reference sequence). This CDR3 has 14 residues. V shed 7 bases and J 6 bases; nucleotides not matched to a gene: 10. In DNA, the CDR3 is TGTGCCAGCACCCGGGAGGACTATTCGGATACGCAGTATTTT. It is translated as CASTREDYSDTQYF.

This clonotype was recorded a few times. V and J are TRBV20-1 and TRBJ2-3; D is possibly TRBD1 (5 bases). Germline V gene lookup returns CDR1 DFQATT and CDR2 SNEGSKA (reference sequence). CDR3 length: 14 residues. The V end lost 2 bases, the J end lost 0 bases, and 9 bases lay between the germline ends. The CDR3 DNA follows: TGCAGTGCTAGAAAGGGGCCTAGCACAGATACGCAGTATTTT. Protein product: CSARKGPSTDTQYF.

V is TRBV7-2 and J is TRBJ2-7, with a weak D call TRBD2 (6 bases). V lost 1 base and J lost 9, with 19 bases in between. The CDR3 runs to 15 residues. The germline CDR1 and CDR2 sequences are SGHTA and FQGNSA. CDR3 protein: CASSLVPSDSGGQYF. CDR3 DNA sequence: TGTGCCAGCAGCTTAGTTCCTAGCGACTCCGGGGGGCAGTACTTC.

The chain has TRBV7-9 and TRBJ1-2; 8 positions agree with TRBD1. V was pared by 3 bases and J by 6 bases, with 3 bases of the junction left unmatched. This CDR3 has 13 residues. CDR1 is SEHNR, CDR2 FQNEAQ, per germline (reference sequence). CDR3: CASSLSQGDGYTF. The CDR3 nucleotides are TGTGCCAGCAGCTTGTCACAGGGGGATGGCTACACCTTC. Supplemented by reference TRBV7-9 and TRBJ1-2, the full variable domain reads DTGVSQNPRHKITKRGQNVTFRCDPISEHNRLYWYRQTLGQGPEFLTYFQNEAQLEKSRLLSDRFSAERPKGSFSTLEIQRTEQGDSAMYLCASSLSQGDGYTFGSGTRLTVV.

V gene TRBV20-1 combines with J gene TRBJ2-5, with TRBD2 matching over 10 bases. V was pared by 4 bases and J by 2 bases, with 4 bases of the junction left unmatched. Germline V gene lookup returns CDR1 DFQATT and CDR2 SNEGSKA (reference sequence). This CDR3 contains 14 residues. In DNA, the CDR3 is TGCAGTGCTAAGCTAGCGGGGGCACAAGAGACCCAGTACTTC. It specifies CSAKLAGAQETQYF.

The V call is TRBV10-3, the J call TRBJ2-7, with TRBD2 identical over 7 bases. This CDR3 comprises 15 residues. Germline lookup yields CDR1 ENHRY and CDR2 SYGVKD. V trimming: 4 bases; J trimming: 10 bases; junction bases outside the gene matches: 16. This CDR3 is CAISGTGGGTTIQYF. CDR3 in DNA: TGTGCCATCAGTGGCACTGGGGGGGGAACTACGATCCAGTACTTC.

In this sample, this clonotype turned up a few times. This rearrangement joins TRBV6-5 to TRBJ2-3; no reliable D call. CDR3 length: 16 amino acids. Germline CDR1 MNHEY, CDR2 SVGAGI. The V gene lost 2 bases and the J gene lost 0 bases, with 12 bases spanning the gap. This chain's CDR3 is CASSYGGATSTDTQYF. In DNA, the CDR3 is TGTGCCAGCAGTTACGGTGGTGCGACTAGCACAGATACGCAGTATTTT.

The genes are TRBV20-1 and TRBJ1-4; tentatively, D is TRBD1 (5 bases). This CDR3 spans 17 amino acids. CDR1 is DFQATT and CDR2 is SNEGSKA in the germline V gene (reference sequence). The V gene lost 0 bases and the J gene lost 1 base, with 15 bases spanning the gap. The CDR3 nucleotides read TGCAGTGCTAGAGATCGAAGGGGATCCGTAACTAATGAAAAACTGTTTTTT. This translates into CSARDRRGSVTNEKLFF.

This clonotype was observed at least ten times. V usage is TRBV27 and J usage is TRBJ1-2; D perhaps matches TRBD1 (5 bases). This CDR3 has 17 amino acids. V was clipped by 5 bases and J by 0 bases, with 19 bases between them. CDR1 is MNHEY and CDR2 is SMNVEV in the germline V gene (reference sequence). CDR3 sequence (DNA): TGTGCCAGCAGTCCAGAAGACAGATCCCTAGCTAACTATGGCTACACCTTC. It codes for CASSPEDRSLANYGYTF.

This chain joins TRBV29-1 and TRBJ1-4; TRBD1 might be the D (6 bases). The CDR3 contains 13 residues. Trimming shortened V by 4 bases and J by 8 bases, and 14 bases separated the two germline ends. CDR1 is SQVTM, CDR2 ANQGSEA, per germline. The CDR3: CSVGGRGGEKLFF. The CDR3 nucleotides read TGCAGCGTTGGGGGCAGGGGAGGCGAAAAACTGTTTTTT.

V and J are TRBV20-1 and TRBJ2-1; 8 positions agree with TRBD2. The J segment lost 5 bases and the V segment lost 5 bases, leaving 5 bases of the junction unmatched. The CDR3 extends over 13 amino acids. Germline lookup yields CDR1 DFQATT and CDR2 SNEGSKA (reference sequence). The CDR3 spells CSAWGTSHNEQFF. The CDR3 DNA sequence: TGCAGTGCTTGGGGGACTAGTCACAATGAGCAGTTCTTC.

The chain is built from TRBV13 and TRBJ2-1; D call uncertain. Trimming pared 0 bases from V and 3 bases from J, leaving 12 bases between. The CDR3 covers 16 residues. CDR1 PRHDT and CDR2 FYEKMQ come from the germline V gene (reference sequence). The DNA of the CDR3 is TGTGCCAGCAGCTTAGGTTCTAGTCCACTCTACAATGAGCAGTTCTTC. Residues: CASSLGSSPLYNEQFF.

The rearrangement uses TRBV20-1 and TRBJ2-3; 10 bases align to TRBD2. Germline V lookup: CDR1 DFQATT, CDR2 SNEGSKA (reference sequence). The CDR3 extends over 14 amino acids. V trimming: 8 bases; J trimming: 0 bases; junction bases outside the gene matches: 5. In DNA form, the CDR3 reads TGCAGTCCCCATAGCGGGGGGAGCACAGATACGCAGTATTTT. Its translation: CSPHSGGSTDTQYF.

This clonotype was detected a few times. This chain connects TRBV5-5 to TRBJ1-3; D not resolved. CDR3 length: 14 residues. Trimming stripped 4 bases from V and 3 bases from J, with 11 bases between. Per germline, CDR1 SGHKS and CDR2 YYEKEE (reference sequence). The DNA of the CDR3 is TGTGCCAGCAGCCCGACCGGGGTTGGAAACACCATATATTTT. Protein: CASSPTGVGNTIYF.

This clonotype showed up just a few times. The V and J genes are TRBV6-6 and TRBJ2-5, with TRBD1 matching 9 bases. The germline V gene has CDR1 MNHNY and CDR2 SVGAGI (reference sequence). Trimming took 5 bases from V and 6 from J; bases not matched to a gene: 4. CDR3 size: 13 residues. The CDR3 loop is CASSTDRGKTQYF. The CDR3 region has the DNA TGTGCCAGCAGTACGGACAGGGGAAAGACCCAGTACTTC.

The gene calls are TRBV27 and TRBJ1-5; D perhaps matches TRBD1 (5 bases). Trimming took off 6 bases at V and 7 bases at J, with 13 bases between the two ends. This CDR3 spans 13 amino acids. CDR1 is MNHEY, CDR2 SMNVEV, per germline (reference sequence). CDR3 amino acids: CASRGLRGQPQHF. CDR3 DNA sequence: TGTGCCAGCAGGGGTTTAAGGGGACAGCCCCAGCATTTT.

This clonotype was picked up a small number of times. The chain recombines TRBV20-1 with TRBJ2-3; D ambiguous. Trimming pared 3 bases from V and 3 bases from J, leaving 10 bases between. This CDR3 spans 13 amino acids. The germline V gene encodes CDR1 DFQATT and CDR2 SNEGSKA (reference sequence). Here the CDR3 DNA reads TGCAGTGCTAGGGTGGGGAAAACAGATACGCAGTATTTT. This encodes CSARVGKTDTQYF.

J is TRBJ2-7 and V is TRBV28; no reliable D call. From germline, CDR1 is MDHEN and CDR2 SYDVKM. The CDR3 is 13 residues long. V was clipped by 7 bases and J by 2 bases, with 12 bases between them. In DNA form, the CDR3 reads TGTGCCAGCAACCGTCACGGAACCTACGAGCAGTACTTC. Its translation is CASNRHGTYEQYF. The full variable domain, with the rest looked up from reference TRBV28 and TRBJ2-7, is DVKVTQSSRYLVKRTGEKVFLECVQDMDHENMFWYRQDPGLGLRLIYFSYDVKMKEKGDIPEGYSVSREKKERFSLILESASTNQTSMYLCASNRHGTYEQYFGPGTRLTVT.

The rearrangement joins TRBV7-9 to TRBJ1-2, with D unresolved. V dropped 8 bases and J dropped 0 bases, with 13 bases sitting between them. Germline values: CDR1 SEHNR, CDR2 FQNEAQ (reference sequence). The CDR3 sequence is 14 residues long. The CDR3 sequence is CASELTGSNYGYTF. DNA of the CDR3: TGTGCCAGCGAACTAACCGGGTCTAACTATGGCTACACCTTC.

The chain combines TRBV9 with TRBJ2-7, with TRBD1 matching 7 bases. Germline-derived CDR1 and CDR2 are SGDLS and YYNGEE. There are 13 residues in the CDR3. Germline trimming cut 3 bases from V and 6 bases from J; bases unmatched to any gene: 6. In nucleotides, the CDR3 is TGTGCCAGCAGCGCGACAGGGCCAGGCGAGCAGTACTTC. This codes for CASSATGPGEQYF.